The 27 T cell receptor beta chains below were found in one sample sequenced in a study of T-cell memory formation after mild COVID-19. MiXCR was run by TCRdb on the 5' RACE reads, yielding one entry per CDR3 protein. The sample yields about 610,000 distinct CDR3 sequences, roughly 17% seen once. What was sequenced was PBMCs or a T cell subset sorted from them (not recorded which). These receptors were collected from an adult woman who had mild COVID-19 (a few samples of this study predate the infection). Cell type and time point are not known.

This clonotype occurred many times. The rearrangement joins TRBV20-1 to TRBJ2-3; no firm D call. Germline V gives CDR1 DFQATT, CDR2 SNEGSKA (reference sequence). The CDR3 is made up of 14 amino acids. The germline V and J ends were trimmed by 0 bases and 3 bases, with 10 bases remaining between them. CDR3: CSARDTEGTDTQYF. As DNA, the CDR3 is TGCAGTGCTAGAGATACCGAAGGGACAGATACGCAGTATTTT.

This clonotype was counted at least ten times. The CDR3 sequence is CASSRNEQFF. The CDR3 coding sequence is TGTGCCAGCAGTCGCAATGAGCAGTTCTTC. This chain joins TRBV2 and TRBJ2-1, with D uncertain. Germline lookup yields CDR1 SNHLY and CDR2 FYNNEI. This CDR3 is built from 10 residues. The V end was cut by 5 bases, the J end by 6 bases, with 2 bases between.

The J gene is TRBJ2-7, the V gene TRBV6-6, with D possibly TRBD2 on 5 matching bases. This CDR3 has 14 amino acids. V lost 2 bases, J lost 2 bases, and 10 bases lay in between. The V gene's germline CDR1 is MNHNY and CDR2 SVGAGI (reference sequence). The CDR3 reads CASSYGGQAYEQYF. The DNA for the CDR3 is TGTGCCAGCAGTTACGGAGGTCAGGCCTACGAGCAGTACTTC.

The chain couples TRBV7-9 to TRBJ2-7; D might be TRBD2 (5 bases). Trimming shortened V by 5 bases and J by 7 bases, and 15 bases separated the two germline ends. The CDR3 sequence is 13 residues long. The germline CDR1 and CDR2 sequences are SEHNR and FQNEAQ (reference sequence). CDR3 coding DNA: TGTGCCAGCAGCCCCTCCTCGGGGAAAGAGCAGTACTTC. Translating gives CASSPSSGKEQYF.

This clonotype appeared many times. The rearrangement joins TRBV12-3 or TRBV12-4 to TRBJ2-1, with a possible D match to TRBD2 (5 bases). V was trimmed by 7 bases and J by 12 bases, leaving 16 bases between them. The CDR3 is 12 residues long. CDR3 DNA sequence: TGTGCCAGCACCATGAGGGTTGAGAGGCAGTTCTTC. It yields the protein CASTMRVERQFF.

CDR3 protein: CASNWRPGVNTEAFF. CDR3 DNA: TGTGCCAGCAATTGGAGGCCCGGGGTGAACACTGAAGCTTTCTTT. The chain joins TRBV6-5 to TRBJ1-1; no clear D gene. There are 15 residues in the CDR3. The V end was cut by 7 bases, the J end by 0 bases, with 15 bases between. Germline V CDR1 and CDR2: MNHEY, SVGAGI.

This chain uses TRBV18 with TRBJ1-1; D is uncertain. Trimming took off 3 bases at V and 0 bases at J, with 17 bases between the two ends. The CDR3 has 17 residues. Germline V gene lookup returns CDR1 KGHSH and CDR2 LQKENI. CDR3 protein: CASSPTGRRRMNTEAFF. In DNA form, the CDR3 reads TGTGCCAGCTCACCGACCGGAAGGCGGAGAATGAACACTGAAGCTTTCTTT. The full variable domain, with the rest looked up from reference TRBV18 and TRBJ1-1, is NAGVMQNPRHLVRRRGQEARLRCSPMKGHSHVYWYRQLPEEGLKFMVYLQKENIIDESGMPKERFSAEFPKEGPSILRIQQVVRGDSAAYFCASSPTGRRRMNTEAFFGQGTRLTVV.

The chain is built from TRBV20-1 and TRBJ2-1; 12 nucleotides agree with TRBD2. This CDR3 spans 18 amino acids. With 6 bases clipped from V and 0 bases from J, the junction kept 12 bases outside the gene matches. Per the germline V gene, CDR1 is DFQATT and CDR2 is SNEGSKA (reference sequence). The CDR3: CSAKQTSGGLSSYNEQFF. Here the CDR3 DNA reads TGCAGTGCGAAACAGACTAGCGGGGGCCTTAGCTCCTACAATGAGCAGTTCTTC.

The chain uses TRBV5-1 and TRBJ1-4; D is unclear. V lost 0 bases, J lost 8 bases, and 17 bases lay in between. Germline-derived CDR1 and CDR2 are SGHRS and YFSETQ. The CDR3 totals 16 residues. DNA for the CDR3: TGCGCCAGCAGCTTGGGGGCAGGACCGGACGTCGAAAAACTGTTTTTT. Translated, it gives CASSLGAGPDVEKLFF.

The J gene is TRBJ2-3, the V gene TRBV6-2 or TRBV6-3, with D maybe TRBD2 (5 bases). Germline V gives CDR1 MNHEY, CDR2 SVGEGT. Trimming stripped 4 bases from V and 5 bases from J, with 16 bases between. The CDR3 runs 15 residues. In DNA, the CDR3 is TGTGCCAGCAGTTTCGGGGAGAAGGACTTAGATACGCAGTATTTT. It is translated as CASSFGEKDLDTQYF.

The gene calls are TRBV12-3 or TRBV12-4 and TRBJ1-1, with TRBD1 identical over 7 bases. CDR3 length equals 14 residues. The V and J ends lost 6 bases and 1 base, in that order; junction bases with no gene match: 5. CDR3 in amino acids: CASRTDRKNTEAFF. The CDR3 DNA is TGTGCCAGCAGAACGGACAGGAAGAACACTGAAGCTTTCTTT.

The chain recombines TRBV6-2 or TRBV6-3 with TRBJ2-7, with TRBD1 identical over 7 bases. Trimming took 6 bases from V and 6 from J; bases not matched to a gene: 8. Germline V gives CDR1 MNHEY, CDR2 SVGEGT. The CDR3 consists of 13 residues. CDR3 region: CASSTGQVSEQYF. CDR3 in DNA: TGTGCCAGCAGCACCGGACAGGTCTCCGAGCAGTACTTC.

This clonotype was picked up a small number of times. The DNA of the CDR3 is TGTGCCAGTAGTATTGGACAGGGGCTAGCCAAAAACATTCAGTACTTC. This gives the protein CASSIGQGLAKNIQYF. This chain links TRBV19 with TRBJ2-4; 9 nucleotides match TRBD1. There are 16 residues in the CDR3. In germline, CDR1 is LNHDA, CDR2 SQIVND (reference sequence). Trimming removed 3 bases from V and 0 bases from J; junction bases left unmatched: 3.

J is TRBJ1-4 and V is TRBV6-4; 7 nucleotides match TRBD1. This CDR3 is built from 14 residues. In germline, CDR1 is MRHNA, CDR2 SNTAGT. V lost 8 bases, J lost 7 bases, and 10 bases stayed unmatched. CDR3 protein: CASLKRQGSEKLFF. CDR3 DNA: TGTGCCAGCCTTAAACGACAGGGAAGTGAAAAACTGTTTTTT.

This clonotype was observed a few times. The V and J genes are TRBV11-2 and TRBJ2-7, with D unresolved. Trimming stripped 5 bases from V and 3 bases from J, with 14 bases between. The CDR3 is made up of 14 amino acids. Germline values: CDR1 SGHAT, CDR2 FQNNGV. The CDR3 coding sequence is TGTGCCAGCAGCCTTGAGGCGGATAGCTACGAGCAGTACTTC. It translates to CASSLEADSYEQYF.

There are a few counts of this clonotype. The chain couples TRBV7-6 to TRBJ2-2, with D maybe TRBD2 (5 bases). This CDR3 is 18 amino acids long. Trimming pared 0 bases from V and 0 bases from J, leaving 14 bases between. Germline CDR1 and CDR2: SGHVS and FNYEAQ. CDR3 DNA sequence: TGTGCCAGCAGCTTAGCCGGGGTGGGCTTTGCGAACACCGGGGAGCTGTTTTTT. This translates into CASSLAGVGFANTGELFF. Based on the CDR3 plus reference TRBV7-6 and TRBJ2-2, the full variable domain is GAGVSQSPRYKVTKRGQDVALRCDPISGHVSLYWYRQALGQGPEFLTYFNYEAQQDKSGLPNDRFSAERPEGSISTLTIQRTEQRDSAMYRCASSLAGVGFANTGELFFGEGSRLTVL.

This clonotype has just a few counts. This rearrangement joins TRBV20-1 to TRBJ2-1; 9 bases agree with TRBD2. V was clipped by 6 bases and J by 0 bases; unmatched bases: 12. The CDR3 runs to 17 residues. Germline V lookup: CDR1 DFQATT, CDR2 SNEGSKA (reference sequence). The CDR3 DNA sequence: TGCAGTGCCGTGAACCTAGCGGGGCTTAGCTCCTACAATGAGCAGTTCTTC. Its translation is CSAVNLAGLSSYNEQFF.

The rearrangement links TRBV12-3 or TRBV12-4 to TRBJ2-3; 8 nucleotides align to TRBD2. The CDR3 is made up of 16 amino acids. J was trimmed by 5 bases and V by 7 bases; bases with no gene match: 14. The chain's CDR3 is CASILSNGGAGDTQYF. DNA of the CDR3: TGTGCCAGCATATTGAGTAACGGGGGGGCCGGAGATACGCAGTATTTT.

The rearrangement joins TRBV7-9 to TRBJ2-4; 10 bases agree with TRBD1. The CDR3 runs 14 residues. V lost 5 bases to trimming and J lost 8 bases; unmatched junction nucleotides: 6. CDR1 is SEHNR, CDR2 FQNEAQ, per germline (reference sequence). CDR3 region: CASSRKGQGDIQYF. The CDR3, as DNA: TGTGCCAGCAGCCGCAAAGGACAGGGGGACATTCAGTACTTC.

This chain joins TRBV29-1 and TRBJ2-7, with D uncertain. Germline V lookup: CDR1 SQVTM, CDR2 ANQGSEA. V gave up 5 bases and J gave up 4 bases, with 12 bases separating them. This CDR3 has 12 residues. The CDR3 spells CSVRAEEYEQYF. The DNA for the CDR3 is TGCAGCGTTCGGGCAGAGGAATACGAGCAGTACTTC.

The CDR3 region is CASSLGTDSNQPQHF. Here the CDR3 DNA reads TGTGCCAGCAGCTTGGGGACAGATAGCAATCAGCCCCAGCATTTT. The gene calls are TRBV7-6 and TRBJ1-5; 7 nucleotides match TRBD1. CDR1 SGHVS and CDR2 FNYEAQ come from the germline V gene. This CDR3 spans 15 amino acids. The ends lost 3 bases at V and 0 bases at J; junction bases unmatched: 2.

The chain is built from TRBV20-1 and TRBJ2-7; 9 bases match TRBD1. The CDR3 is made up of 15 amino acids. Germline values: CDR1 DFQATT, CDR2 SNEGSKA (reference sequence). J was trimmed by 4 bases and V by 4 bases; bases with no gene match: 11. CDR3 protein: CSATPGTGRRYEQYF. For the CDR3, the DNA is TGCAGTGCTACCCCCGGGACAGGGAGGAGGTACGAGCAGTACTTC.

This sequence joins TRBV5-1 and TRBJ2-5; D perhaps matches TRBD2 (5 bases). V was clipped by 4 bases and J by 1 base, with 17 bases between them. Germline CDR1 reads SGHRS; CDR2 reads YFSETQ. This CDR3 contains 16 residues. CDR3 in amino acids: CASSPAGVPGQETQYF. The CDR3, as DNA: TGCGCCAGCAGCCCGGCCGGGGTTCCAGGCCAAGAGACCCAGTACTTC.

This clonotype was detected a few times. The rearrangement links TRBV29-1 to TRBJ1-2; D gene ambiguous. Germline V gene sequence: CDR1 SQVTM, CDR2 ANQGSEA. This CDR3 contains 13 residues. V lost 4 bases to trimming and J lost 2 bases, with 11 bases between them. DNA of the CDR3: TGCAGCGTTGCGGGTAACTTAAACTATGGCTACACCTTC. Its translation: CSVAGNLNYGYTF.

This chain uses TRBV3-1 with TRBJ1-4, with D unresolved. V was clipped by 6 bases and J by 6 bases, with 14 bases between them. The CDR3 extends over 14 amino acids. The V gene's germline CDR1 is LGHDT and CDR2 YNNKEL (reference sequence). The CDR3 loop reads CASSGGLKDEKLFF. CDR3 sequence (DNA): TGTGCCAGCAGTGGTGGGTTAAAGGATGAAAAACTGTTTTTT.

This clonotype was counted only a few times. The CDR3 DNA is TGTGCCACCAGTGAAATCGGACGGAGCACAGATACGCAGTATTTT. Translation gives CATSEIGRSTDTQYF. V and J are TRBV24-1 and TRBJ2-3; no firm D call. The V end was cut by 4 bases, the J end by 0 bases, with 10 bases between. Per the germline V gene, CDR1 is KGHDR and CDR2 is SFDVKD. This CDR3 has 15 residues.

This rearrangement joins TRBV20-1 to TRBJ2-1; 9 positions match TRBD2. Per the germline V gene, CDR1 is DFQATT and CDR2 is SNEGSKA (reference sequence). The CDR3 length is 16 residues. J gave up 6 bases and V 0 bases, and 9 bases lay outside the gene matches. CDR3 residues: CSARDLGGRVSNEQFF. The CDR3 DNA reads TGCAGTGCTAGAGATCTGGGCGGGAGGGTTTCCAATGAGCAGTTCTTC.